This TCR beta chain originates from a study of technical replicates of blood from several donors. Deletions cut 5 bases from V and 0 bases from J, with 13 bases between. CDR1 is SGHRS, CDR2 YFSETQ, per germline. The CDR3 has 15 amino acids. Generated by immunoSEQ multiplex PCR, the TCRdb table keeps only in-frame clones and is missing some. There are 80,000 or so clones in the sample; just over 95% occur only once, and 0.2% lies in the top ten. The chain couples TRBV5-1 to TRBJ2-3; D is unclear. This sequence originates from a human donor in good health. The sample taken for sequencing was T cells isolated from PBMCs. The CDR3 loop is CASRSRYGSTDTQYF. CDR3 nucleotide sequence: TGCGCCAGCAGGTCCCGCTATGGTAGCACAGATACGCAGTATTTT.